The clone carrying this T cell receptor (beta chain) showed up just once. CDR1 and CDR2 (germline): MDHEN, SYDVKM. This CDR3 contains 15 residues. The V gene end was trimmed by 5 bases and the J gene end by 8 bases; junction bases not matched to a gene: 12. These data originate in a study of blood T cells in healthy people across ages. Sample-barcoded 5' priming and a J-beta primer mix drove a second PCR of roughly 6 to 12 cycles. TCRdb re-called the 5' RACE reads through MiXCR, storing one row per CDR3 protein. Of fewer than 2,000,000 distinct CDR3 sequences listed, almost 35% are singletons. The sample consisted of blood. The clonotype was recovered from a woman aged 25 to 45 in good health. The chain uses TRBV28 and TRBJ1-1; 9 bases map to TRBD1. This CDR3 is CASSSPGTGPREAFF. The CDR3, as DNA: TGTGCCAGCAGTAGTCCCGGGACAGGGCCGAGGGAAGCTTTCTTT. The whole variable domain, filled in from reference TRBV28 and TRBJ1-1, reads DVKVTQSSRYLVKRTGEKVFLECVQDMDHENMFWYRQDPGLGLRLIYFSYDVKMKEKGDIPEGYSVSREKKERFSLILESASTNQTSMYLCASSSPGTGPREAFFGQGTRLTVV.